Listed below are T cell receptor beta chains from one sample, sequenced in a study of cytomegalovirus exposure and HLA in healthy donors. Profiling relied on immunoSEQ multiplex PCR, and the TCRdb table lists in-frame clones only, not all of them. The repertoire includes about 140,000 clones, 65% to 85% of them detected once, and around 2.6% sits in the top ten. Sequences were obtained from PBMCs. The receptors derive from a male donor in good health and CMV-seronegative. Each CDR3 is given with its conserved first and last residue. The D gene is left open where the match is weak. The listing skips clone size in some rows; elsewhere it reads once, few, many or a size class.

TRBJ1-2	NA	TRBD1	TRBV2	CASSEPPGQGGYTF	TGTGCCAGCAGTGAGCCCCCGGGACAGGGTGGATACACCTTC
TRBJ2-7	few	NA	TRBV4-3	CASSPKHGEYEQYF	TGCGCCAGCAGCCCCAAGCACGGAGAGTACGAGCAGTACTTC
TRBJ2-2	NA	TRBD2	TRBV9	CASSPLIGTTTGELFF	TGTGCCAGCAGCCCATTGATCGGGACTACTACCGGGGAGCTGTTTTTT
TRBJ2-7	NA	TRBD2	TRBV10-3	CAISGETSGRPISYEQYF	TGTGCCATCAGTGGGGAGACTAGCGGGAGGCCTATTTCCTACGAGCAGTACTTC
TRBJ2-1	NA	NA	TRBV30	CAWSVNLGRNSYNEQFF	TGTGCCTGGAGTGTAAATTTGGGGAGGAATTCCTACAATGAGCAGTTCTTC
TRBJ1-1	NA	NA	TRBV7-3	CASSLEGNTEAFF	TGTGCCAGCAGCTTAGAGGGGAACACTGAAGCTTTCTTT
TRBJ2-4	once	TRBD1	TRBV7-9	CASSLGSGGRSKNIQYF	TGTGCCAGCAGCTTAGGTTCAGGGGGTAGGTCCAAAAACATTCAGTACTTC
TRBJ2-7	once	TRBD2	TRBV28	CASSLGGDHEQYF	TGTGCCAGCAGCCTGGGGGGGGACCACGAGCAGTACTTC
TRBJ2-1	NA	NA	TRBV27	CASSFSPVGYNEQFF	TGTGCCAGCAGTTTTAGCCCCGTCGGGTACAATGAGCAGTTCTTC
TRBJ1-1	few	NA	TRBV4-3	CASSQDLEGGAFF	TGCGCCAGCAGCCAAGATTTAGAGGGGGGGGCTTTCTTT
TRBJ1-1	NA	TRBD1	TRBV2	CASTARTGTGREAEAFF	TGTGCCAGCACCGCACGTACCGGGACAGGGAGGGAAGCTGAAGCTTTCTTT
TRBJ1-5	NA	NA	TRBV27	CASSFHGSNQPQHF	TGTGCCAGCAGTTTTCACGGGAGCAATCAGCCCCAGCATTTT
TRBJ2-7	few	NA	TRBV6-5	CASRPVEGAYEQYF	TGTGCCAGCAGACCCGTGGAGGGTGCCTACGAGCAGTACTTC